This TCR beta chain was identified during a study of graft-versus-host responses after intestinal transplantation. As for the study in general: The recipients all started with anti-thymocyte globulin induction and then took tacrolimus and steroids for roughly 3 years. General study results and limits: Allograft clonal ratios (graft-versus-host to host-versus-graft) were high in patients who had graft-donor T cell macrochimerism. The highest levels of circulating GvH clones went along with early declines in HvG clones after transplant. GvH clones appeared in recipient marrow, some first in ileum or blood.

Some clones are missing from TCRdb's copy, which holds only in-frame ones; the method was immunoSEQ multiplex PCR. The profile shows 80,000 to 100,000 clones, roughly 89% of them singletons. The CDR3 is made up of 12 amino acids. The ends were cut back, 5 bases at V and 9 bases at J, with 14 bases in the middle. Germline CDR1 and CDR2: SEHNR and FQNEAQ (reference sequence). About this clone: As yet, its antigen is unknown.

This sequence joins TRBV7-9 and TRBJ2-7; TRBD1 might be the D (6 bases). The specimen comprised unstimulated CD4+ T cells sorted from spleen or lymph node cells, sampled before intestinal transplant. The sequence derives from a human donor who received an intestinal transplant. CDR3: CASSQSSQGQYF. CDR3 DNA sequence: TGTGCCAGCAGCCAAAGCTCACAGGGGCAGTACTTC.